These 2 T cell receptor beta chains came from one sample sequenced in a study of blood T cell repertoires in COVID-19. This table comes from immunoSEQ multiplex PCR, and its TCRdb copy is limited to in-frame clones, with some not included. The data contain 200,000 to 250,000 clones, less than 90% of them seen just once; the ten biggest clones take up approximately 20%. Sequenced sample: peripheral blood. These receptors all stem from a man in his thirties or forties with active or convalescent COVID-19.

This chain joins TRBV5-4 and TRBJ2-5, with D possibly being TRBD1 (5 bases). V was cut by 0 bases and J by 4 bases, with 7 bases left in between. Germline CDR1 and CDR2: SGHNT and YYREEE (reference sequence). The CDR3 is 13 residues long. In DNA form, the CDR3 reads TGTGCCAGCAGCTTGGGACAGCGAGAGACCCAGTACTTC. It specifies CASSLGQRETQYF.

This rearrangement joins TRBV21-1 to TRBJ1-1; TRBD1 was called by the table and not checked on the DNA. TRBV21-1 is a documented pseudogene. This CDR3 is 18 amino acids long. CDR3 DNA: TGTGCCAGCAGCAATTCTACAGGGGGCGAGAACATGAACACTGAAGCTTTCTTT. It specifies CASSNSTGGENMNTEAFF.